These T cell receptor beta chains were read from a single sample in a study of CD8 T cells in Susac syndrome. TCRdb reanalysed the immunoSEQ multiplex PCR reads using MiXCR and keeps one entry per CDR3 protein. The top ten hold about 0.15% of the sample, which has under 200,000 distinct CDR3 sequences, more than 85% seen once. Sequenced: CD8+ T cells from PBMCs. Receptor source: a human donor with Susac syndrome. CDR3s include the opening cysteine and the closing phenylalanine or tryptophan. D genes are given only for firm matches. Clone size, where shown, is once, few, many, or a class for clones that have expanded.

clone_size: -; v_call: TRBV6-2/TRBV6-3; j_call: TRBJ2-7; d_call: TRBD2; cdr3_aa: CASSRLAGGPSYEQYF; cdr3_nt: TGTGCCAGCAGTCGACTAGCGGGGGGTCCCTCCTACGAGCAGTACTTC
clone_size: -; v_call: TRBV2; j_call: TRBJ2-1; d_call: TRBD2; cdr3_aa: CASSGTSGAYNEQFF; cdr3_nt: TGTGCCAGCAGTGGGACTAGCGGGGCCTACAATGAGCAGTTCTTC
clone_size: -; v_call: TRBV14; j_call: TRBJ2-1; d_call: -; cdr3_aa: CASSQGLAGINNEQFF; cdr3_nt: TGTGCCAGCAGCCAAGGGCTAGCCGGGATCAACAATGAGCAGTTCTTC
clone_size: -; v_call: TRBV24-1; j_call: TRBJ2-2; d_call: TRBD2; cdr3_aa: CATSGGTSGSLGTGELFF; cdr3_nt: TGTGCCACCAGTGGAGGGACTAGCGGGTCCCTGGGCACCGGGGAGCTGTTTTTT
clone_size: -; v_call: TRBV6-5; j_call: TRBJ2-7; d_call: TRBD1; cdr3_aa: CASSYSRGTGSTYEQYF; cdr3_nt: TGTGCCAGCAGTTACTCCCGCGGGACAGGTTCAACCTACGAGCAGTACTTC
clone_size: -; v_call: TRBV20-1; j_call: TRBJ2-1; d_call: -; cdr3_aa: CSASPTGGTAKTGSSYNEQFF; cdr3_nt: TGCAGTGCTAGTCCGACGGGCGGGACAGCTAAAACCGGTAGCTCCTACAATGAGCAGTTCTTC
clone_size: once; v_call: TRBV9; j_call: TRBJ1-2; d_call: -; cdr3_aa: CASSASRGPGYTF; cdr3_nt: TGTGCCAGCAGCGCCTCACGGGGGCCTGGCTACACCTTC
clone_size: -; v_call: TRBV11-2; j_call: TRBJ2-7; d_call: -; cdr3_aa: CATEDLQPYYEQYF; cdr3_nt: TGTGCCACCGAAGACTTGCAACCATACTACGAGCAGTACTTC
clone_size: -; v_call: TRBV9; j_call: TRBJ2-3; d_call: TRBD2; cdr3_aa: CASNPSGTSTDSDTQYF; cdr3_nt: TGTGCCAGCAACCCCTCCGGGACTAGCACCGATTCAGATACGCAGTATTTT
clone_size: -; v_call: TRBV15; j_call: TRBJ1-2; d_call: -; cdr3_aa: CATRQTYGYTF; cdr3_nt: TGTGCCACCAGGCAGACCTATGGCTACACCTTC
clone_size: -; v_call: TRBV9; j_call: TRBJ2-3; d_call: TRBD2; cdr3_aa: CASSVGGGRGTDTQYF; cdr3_nt: TGTGCCAGCAGCGTAGGCGGCGGGAGGGGAACAGATACGCAGTATTTT
clone_size: -; v_call: TRBV5-1; j_call: TRBJ1-1; d_call: -; cdr3_aa: CASSLVSAGIAEAFF; cdr3_nt: TGCGCCAGCAGCTTGGTCTCGGCAGGGATAGCTGAAGCTTTCTTT
clone_size: once; v_call: TRBV2; j_call: TRBJ2-1; d_call: TRBD2; cdr3_aa: CASREVSYNEQFF; cdr3_nt: TGTGCCAGCCGGGAGGTTTCATACAATGAGCAGTTCTTC
clone_size: -; v_call: TRBV4-2; j_call: TRBJ2-1; d_call: TRBD1; cdr3_aa: CASSLGQSNEQFF; cdr3_nt: TGTGCCAGCAGCCTGGGACAGTCCAATGAGCAGTTCTTC
clone_size: -; v_call: TRBV25-1; j_call: TRBJ2-6; d_call: -; cdr3_aa: CASSRVHSGTGANVLTF; cdr3_nt: TGTGCCAGCAGCCGGGTCCATTCAGGGACTGGGGCCAACGTCCTGACTTTC
clone_size: -; v_call: TRBV24-1; j_call: TRBJ1-2; d_call: TRBD1; cdr3_aa: CATSDAGTGYGYTF; cdr3_nt: TGTGCCACCAGTGATGCCGGGACAGGCTATGGCTACACCTTC
clone_size: -; v_call: TRBV3-1; j_call: TRBJ1-1; d_call: TRBD1; cdr3_aa: CASSPLDRRWGTEAFF; cdr3_nt: TGTGCCAGCAGCCCTTTGGACAGGCGGTGGGGGACTGAAGCTTTCTTT
clone_size: -; v_call: TRBV3-1; j_call: TRBJ1-2; d_call: TRBD1; cdr3_aa: CASSQDLQGGSLYGYTF; cdr3_nt: TGTGCCAGCAGCCAAGATTTGCAGGGGGGGAGTCTCTATGGCTACACCTTC
clone_size: -; v_call: TRBV20-1; j_call: TRBJ2-7; d_call: -; cdr3_aa: CSARSPDAIYEQYF; cdr3_nt: TGCAGTGCTAGGTCGCCTGATGCAATCTACGAGCAGTACTTC
clone_size: once; v_call: TRBV5-6; j_call: TRBJ1-1; d_call: -; cdr3_aa: CASSLVGQNTEAFF; cdr3_nt: TGTGCCAGCAGCTTGGTCGGACAGAACACTGAAGCTTTCTTT
clone_size: -; v_call: TRBV27; j_call: TRBJ2-7; d_call: TRBD1; cdr3_aa: CASAPLGGKDEQYF; cdr3_nt: TGTGCCAGCGCTCCCCTAGGGGGCAAGGACGAGCAGTACTTC
clone_size: -; v_call: TRBV25-1; j_call: TRBJ2-5; d_call: -; cdr3_aa: CASRTGAQETQYF; cdr3_nt: TGTGCCAGCAGGACAGGCGCCCAAGAGACCCAGTACTTC
clone_size: once; v_call: TRBV9; j_call: TRBJ2-1; d_call: -; cdr3_aa: CASSSPRGIHEQFF; cdr3_nt: TGTGCCAGCAGCTCACCCCGGGGCATCCATGAGCAGTTCTTC